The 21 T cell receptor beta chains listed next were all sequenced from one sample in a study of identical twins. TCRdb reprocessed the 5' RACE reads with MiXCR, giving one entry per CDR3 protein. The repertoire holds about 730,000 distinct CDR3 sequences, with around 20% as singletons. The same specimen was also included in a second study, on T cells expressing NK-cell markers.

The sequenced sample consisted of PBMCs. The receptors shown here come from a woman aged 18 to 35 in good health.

The CDR3 nucleotides read TGCAGTGCTAGGATACTAGCGGGGATCACAGATACGCAGTATTTT. Translated, it gives CSARILAGITDTQYF. The chain is built from TRBV20-1 and TRBJ2-3, with TRBD2 matching 10 bases. The length of the CDR3 is 15 residues. The ends lost 3 bases at V and 2 bases at J; junction bases unmatched: 5. CDR1 and CDR2 from the germline V gene are DFQATT and SNEGSKA (reference sequence).

The DNA of the CDR3 is TGTGCCAGCAGTTTAGTAGGCAGGGGAAGTACCGGGGAGCTGTTTTTT. This codes for CASSLVGRGSTGELFF. The V and J genes are TRBV27 and TRBJ2-2; a weak D match, TRBD1 (6 bases). This CDR3 comprises 16 residues. Trimming removed 2 bases at V and 5 bases at J, with 15 bases between. Germline assignment: CDR1 MNHEY and CDR2 SMNVEV (reference sequence).

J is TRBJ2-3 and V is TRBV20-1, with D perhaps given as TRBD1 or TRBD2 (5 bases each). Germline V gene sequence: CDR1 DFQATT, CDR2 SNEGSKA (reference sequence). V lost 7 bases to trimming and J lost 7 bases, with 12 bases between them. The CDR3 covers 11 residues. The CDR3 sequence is CSVGVVNTQYF. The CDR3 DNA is TGCAGTGTGGGGGTTGTGAATACGCAGTATTTT.

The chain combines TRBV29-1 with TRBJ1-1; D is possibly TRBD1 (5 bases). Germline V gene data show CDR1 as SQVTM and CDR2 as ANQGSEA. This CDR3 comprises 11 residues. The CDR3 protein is CTIAGGTEAFF. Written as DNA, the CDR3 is TGCACGATTGCCGGGGGCACTGAAGCTTTCTTT.

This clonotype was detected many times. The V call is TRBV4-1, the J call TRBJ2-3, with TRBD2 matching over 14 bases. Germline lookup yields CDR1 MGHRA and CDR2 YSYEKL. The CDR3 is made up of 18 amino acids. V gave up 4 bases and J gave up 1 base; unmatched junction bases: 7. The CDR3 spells CASSPRLAGGPGTDTQYF. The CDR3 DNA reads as TGCGCCAGCAGCCCCAGACTAGCGGGGGGGCCAGGCACAGATACGCAGTATTTT.

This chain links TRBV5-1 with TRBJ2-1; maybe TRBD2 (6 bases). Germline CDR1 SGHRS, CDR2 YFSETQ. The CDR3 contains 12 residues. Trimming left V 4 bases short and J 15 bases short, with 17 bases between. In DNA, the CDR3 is TGCGCCAGCAGCCCCTTGACTAGTGCGCTGTTCTTC. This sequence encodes CASSPLTSALFF.

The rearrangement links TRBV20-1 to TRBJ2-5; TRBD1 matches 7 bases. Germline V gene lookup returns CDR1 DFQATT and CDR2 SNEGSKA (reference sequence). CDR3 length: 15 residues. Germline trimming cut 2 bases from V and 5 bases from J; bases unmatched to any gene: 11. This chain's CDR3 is CSARRPGQLRETQYF. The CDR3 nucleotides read TGCAGTGCTAGACGCCCGGGACAGCTCCGGGAGACCCAGTACTTC.

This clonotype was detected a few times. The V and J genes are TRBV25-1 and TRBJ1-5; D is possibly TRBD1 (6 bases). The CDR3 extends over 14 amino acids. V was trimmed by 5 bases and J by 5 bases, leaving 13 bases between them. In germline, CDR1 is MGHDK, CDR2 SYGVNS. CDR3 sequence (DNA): TGTGCCAGCAGTCCCCCAGGGACATATCAGCCCCAGCATTTT. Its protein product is CASSPPGTYQPQHF.

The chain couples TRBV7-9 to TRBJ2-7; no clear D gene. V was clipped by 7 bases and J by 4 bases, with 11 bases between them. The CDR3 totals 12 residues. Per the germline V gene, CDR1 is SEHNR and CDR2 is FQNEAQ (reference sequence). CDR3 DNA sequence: TGTGCCAGCAACCTGAATGGGTACGAGCAGTACTTC. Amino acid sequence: CASNLNGYEQYF.

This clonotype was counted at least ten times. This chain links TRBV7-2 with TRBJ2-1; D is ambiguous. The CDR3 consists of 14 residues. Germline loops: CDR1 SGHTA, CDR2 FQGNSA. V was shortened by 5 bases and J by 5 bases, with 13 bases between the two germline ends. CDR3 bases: TGTGCCAGCAGCCCGCTGGTAGGAAACAATGAGCAGTTCTTC. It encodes CASSPLVGNNEQFF.

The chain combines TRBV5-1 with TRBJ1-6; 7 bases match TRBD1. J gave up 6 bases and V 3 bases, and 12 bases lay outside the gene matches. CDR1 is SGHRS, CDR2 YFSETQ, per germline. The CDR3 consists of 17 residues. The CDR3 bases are TGCGCCAGCAGCTCAACCGGGACAGAGTTCGGTAATTCACCCCTCCACTTT. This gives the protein CASSSTGTEFGNSPLHF.

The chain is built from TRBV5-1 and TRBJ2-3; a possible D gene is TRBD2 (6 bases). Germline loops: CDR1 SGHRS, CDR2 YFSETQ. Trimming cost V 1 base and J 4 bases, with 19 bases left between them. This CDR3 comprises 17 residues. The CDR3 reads CASSLKLGGLFADTQYF. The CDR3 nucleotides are TGCGCCAGCAGCTTGAAGTTGGGAGGACTGTTCGCAGATACGCAGTATTTT.

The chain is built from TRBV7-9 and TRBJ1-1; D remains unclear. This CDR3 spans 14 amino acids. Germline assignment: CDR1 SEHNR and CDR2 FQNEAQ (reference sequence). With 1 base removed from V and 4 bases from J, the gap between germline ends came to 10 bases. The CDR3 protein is CASSLVASTTEAFF. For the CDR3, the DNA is TGTGCCAGCAGCTTAGTAGCTTCGACCACTGAAGCTTTCTTT. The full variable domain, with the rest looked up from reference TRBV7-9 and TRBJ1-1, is DTGVSQNPRHKITKRGQNVTFRCDPISEHNRLYWYRQTLGQGPEFLTYFQNEAQLEKSRLLSDRFSAERPKGSFSTLEIQRTEQGDSAMYLCASSLVASTTEAFFGQGTRLTVV.

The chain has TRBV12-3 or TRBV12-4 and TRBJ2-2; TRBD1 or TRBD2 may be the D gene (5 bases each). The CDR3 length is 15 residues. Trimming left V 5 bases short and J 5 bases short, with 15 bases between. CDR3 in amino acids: CASSLRGRLTGELFF. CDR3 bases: TGTGCCAGCAGTCTCCGGGGACGACTGACCGGGGAGCTGTTTTTT.

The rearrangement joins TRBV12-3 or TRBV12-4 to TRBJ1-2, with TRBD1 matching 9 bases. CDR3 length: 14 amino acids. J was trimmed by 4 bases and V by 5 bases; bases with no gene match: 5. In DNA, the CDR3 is TGTGCCAGCAGTGCCCGGGACAGGGCCTATGGCTACACCTTC. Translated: CASSARDRAYGYTF.

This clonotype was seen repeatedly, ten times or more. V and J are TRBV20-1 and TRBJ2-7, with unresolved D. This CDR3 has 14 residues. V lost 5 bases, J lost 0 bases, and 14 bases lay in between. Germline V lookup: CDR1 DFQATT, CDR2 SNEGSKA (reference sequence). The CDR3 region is CSALDPLSSYEQYF. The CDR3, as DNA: TGCAGTGCTCTGGACCCCTTAAGCTCCTACGAGCAGTACTTC.

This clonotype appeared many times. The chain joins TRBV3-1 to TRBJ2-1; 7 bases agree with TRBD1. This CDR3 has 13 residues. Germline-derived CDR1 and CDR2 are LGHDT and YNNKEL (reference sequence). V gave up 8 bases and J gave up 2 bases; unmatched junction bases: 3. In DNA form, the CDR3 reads TGTGCCAGCGTAAGGGGGCCCTACAATGAGCAGTTCTTC. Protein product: CASVRGPYNEQFF.

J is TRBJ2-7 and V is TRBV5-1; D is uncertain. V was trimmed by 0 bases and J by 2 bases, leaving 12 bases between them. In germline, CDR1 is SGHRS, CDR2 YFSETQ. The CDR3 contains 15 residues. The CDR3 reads CASSLVGNPTYEQYF. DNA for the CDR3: TGCGCCAGCAGCTTGGTGGGGAATCCGACCTACGAGCAGTACTTC.

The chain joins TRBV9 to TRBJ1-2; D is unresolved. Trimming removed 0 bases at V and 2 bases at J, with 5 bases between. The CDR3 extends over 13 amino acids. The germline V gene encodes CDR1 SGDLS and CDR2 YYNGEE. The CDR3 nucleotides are TGTGCCAGCAGCGTAGCCCCGAACTATGGCTACACCTTC. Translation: CASSVAPNYGYTF.

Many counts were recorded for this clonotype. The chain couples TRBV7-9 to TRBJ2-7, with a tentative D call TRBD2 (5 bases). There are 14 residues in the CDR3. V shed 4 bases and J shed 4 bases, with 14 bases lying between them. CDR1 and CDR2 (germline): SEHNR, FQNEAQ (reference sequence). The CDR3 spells CASSSGELSYEQYF. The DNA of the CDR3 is TGTGCCAGCAGCTCCGGGGAATTAAGTTACGAGCAGTACTTC. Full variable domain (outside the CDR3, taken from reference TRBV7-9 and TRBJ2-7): DTGVSQNPRHKITKRGQNVTFRCDPISEHNRLYWYRQTLGQGPEFLTYFQNEAQLEKSRLLSDRFSAERPKGSFSTLEIQRTEQGDSAMYLCASSSGELSYEQYFGPGTRLTVT.

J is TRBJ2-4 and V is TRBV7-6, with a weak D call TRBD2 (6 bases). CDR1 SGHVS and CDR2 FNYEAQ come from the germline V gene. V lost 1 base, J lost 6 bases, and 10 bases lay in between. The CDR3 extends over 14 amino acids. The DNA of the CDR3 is TGTGCCAGCAGCTTAGAGGTCGGGAGAAACATTCAGTACTTC. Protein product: CASSLEVGRNIQYF.